One and the same sample provided the 14 T cell receptor beta chains below, sequenced in a study of glioma-infiltrating T cells. Using RNA template, CDR3s of TCR alpha and beta were amplified with iRepertoire arm-PCR. TCRdb fed the multiplex PCR reads into MiXCR, producing one record per CDR3 protein. Of approximately 93,000 distinct CDR3 sequences in the sample, about 37% are singletons; the top ten hold approximately 38%. Sample: glioma tissue, nonneoplastic brain tissue, or PBMCs (not recorded which). Source of these receptors: a human donor with low-grade glioma or glioblastoma, undergoing nonglioma brain surgery, or in good health (not recorded which).

This sequence joins TRBV20-1 and TRBJ2-3; D gene ambiguous. Trimming left V 5 bases short and J 2 bases short, with 8 bases between. There are 12 residues in the CDR3. The germline V gene has CDR1 DFQATT and CDR2 SNEGSKA (reference sequence). The CDR3 nucleotides read TGCAGTGCTGGTCCGAACACAGATACGCAGTATTTT. Its translation: CSAGPNTDTQYF.

This clonotype was seen repeatedly, ten times or more. The chain joins TRBV29-1 to TRBJ2-5; 14 bases map to TRBD2. The CDR3 loop spans 15 amino acids. The junction had 6 bases not matched to a gene; V was cut back by 2 bases and J by 7 bases. Germline V gene data show CDR1 as SQVTM and CDR2 as ANQGSEA. CDR3 amino acids: CSVELTSGGGVTQYF. The CDR3 DNA reads TGCAGCGTTGAACTGACTAGCGGGGGGGGGGTGACCCAGTACTTC.

Regarding this clonotype: It may be a read error: a sequence one base away is much more abundant. This rearrangement joins TRBV20-1 to TRBJ2-5, with TRBD2 matching over 11 bases. CDR1 and CDR2 (germline): DFQATT, SNEGSKA (reference sequence). J was trimmed by 2 bases and V by 1 base; bases with no gene match: 9. The length of the CDR3 is 17 residues. The CDR3 here is CSARGGVAGGPQETQYF. In nucleotides, the CDR3 is TGCAGTGCTAGAGGGGGGGTAGCGGGAGGGCCACAAGAGACCCAGTACTTC.

The table lists this clonotype with many counts. The chain uses TRBV11-2 and TRBJ2-5; 7 positions agree with TRBD1. J gave up 0 bases and V 4 bases, and 5 bases lay outside the gene matches. The CDR3 is made up of 15 amino acids. Germline V lookup: CDR1 SGHAT, CDR2 FQNNGV. CDR3 protein: CASSSGQVNQETQYF. The CDR3 DNA follows: TGTGCCAGCAGCTCCGGACAGGTTAACCAAGAGACCCAGTACTTC.

There are many counts of this clonotype. This chain joins TRBV7-9 and TRBJ2-5, with D perhaps given as TRBD1 or TRBD2 (6 bases each). Germline-derived CDR1 and CDR2 are SEHNR and FQNEAQ (reference sequence). The CDR3 contains 11 residues. This chain's CDR3 is CAGGLSETQYF. CDR3 nucleotides: TGTGCAGGGGGGCTCTCAGAGACCCAGTACTTC. The whole variable domain, remainder taken from reference TRBV7-9 and TRBJ2-5, is DTGVSQNPRHKITKRGQNVTFRCDPISEHNRLYWYRQTLGQGPEFLTYFQNEAQLEKSRLLSDRFSAERPKGSFSTLEIQRTEQGDSAMYLCAGGLSETQYFGPGTRLLVL.

As for this clonotype: Germline and junction disagree at one end, which may indicate a read error. CDR3 sequence reads: CSARDHVRRETQYF. In DNA, the CDR3 is TGCAGTGCTAGAGATCACGTCAGACGGGAGACCCAGTACTTT. J is TRBJ2-5 and V is TRBV20-1, with a weak D call TRBD2 (6 bases). Germline V gene sequence: CDR1 DFQATT, CDR2 SNEGSKA (reference sequence). This CDR3 comprises 14 residues.

The chain employs TRBV2 and TRBJ1-1, with 8 bases matching TRBD1. With 7 bases clipped from V and 1 base from J, the junction kept 14 bases outside the gene matches. The germline CDR1 and CDR2 sequences are SNHLY and FYNNEI. The CDR3 has 17 amino acids. The CDR3 sequence: CASKPDRGQEKNTEAFF. For the CDR3, the DNA is TGTGCCAGCAAGCCAGACAGGGGCCAGGAAAAGAACACTGAAGCTTTCTTT.

Of note for this clonotype: A junction boundary mismatches the germline segment, possibly from a read error. The rearrangement joins TRBV27 to TRBJ1-5, with a weak D call TRBD1 (6 bases). Germline CDR1 and CDR2: MNHEY and SMNVEV (reference sequence). The CDR3 extends over 17 amino acids. The CDR3 is CASNFVGGDHSNQTQHF. CDR3 sequence (DNA): TGTGCCAGCAATTTTGTAGGGGGGGACCATAGCAATCAGACCCAGCATTTT.

This clonotype was seen repeatedly, ten times or more. The genes are TRBV24-1 and TRBJ2-2; 7 positions match TRBD2. Germline V gene data show CDR1 as KGHDR and CDR2 as SFDVKD. The J segment lost 4 bases and the V segment lost 6 bases, leaving 4 bases of the junction unmatched. The CDR3 is made up of 14 amino acids. The CDR3 loop reads CATSLAGSTGELFF. Here the CDR3 DNA reads TGTGCCACCAGTTTAGCGGGCAGCACCGGGGAGCTGTTTTTT.

V and J are TRBV7-9 and TRBJ2-1; tentatively, D is TRBD1 (5 bases). Between the trimmed V and J ends, which lost 5 bases and 8 bases, there was a span of 10 bases. Germline V lookup: CDR1 SEHNR, CDR2 FQNEAQ (reference sequence). This CDR3 has 12 residues. CDR3 sequence reads: CASSKQVYEQFF. CDR3 DNA: TGTGCCAGCAGCAAACAGGTCTATGAGCAGTTCTTC. Based on the CDR3 plus reference TRBV7-9 and TRBJ2-1, the full variable domain is DTGVSQNPRHKITKRGQNVTFRCDPISEHNRLYWYRQTLGQGPEFLTYFQNEAQLEKSRLLSDRFSAERPKGSFSTLEIQRTEQGDSAMYLCASSKQVYEQFFGPGTRLTVL.

This clonotype was seen a few times. In DNA, the CDR3 is TGCAGCGTCCGGGGATCCTACGAGCAGTACTTC. Protein product: CSVRGSYEQYF. The V call is TRBV29-1, the J call TRBJ2-7, with D perhaps matching TRBD2 (5 bases). V was trimmed by 6 bases and J by 1 base, leaving 7 bases between them. Germline values: CDR1 SQVTM, CDR2 ANQGSEA. The CDR3 runs 11 residues.

The rearrangement uses TRBV6-2 or TRBV6-3 and TRBJ2-7; the match to TRBD2 covers 10 bases. Looked up from germline, CDR1 is MNHEY and CDR2 is SVGEGT. V lost 3 bases to trimming and J lost 3 bases; unmatched junction nucleotides: 14. The length of the CDR3 is 18 residues. Written as DNA, the CDR3 is TGTGCCAGCAGTTATCGTCGGCTAGCGGGAGAGAGAAGCTACGAGCAGTACTTC. This translates into CASSYRRLAGERSYEQYF.

About this clonotype: The junction departs from germline at one end; a sequencing error may be responsible. This chain links TRBV7-9 with TRBJ1-6; D not resolved. Germline CDR1 and CDR2: SEHNR and FQNEAQ (reference sequence). The CDR3 sequence is 11 residues long. The CDR3 DNA reads as TGTGCAAGCAGCTTAAATTCACCCATCCACTTT. It is translated as CASSLNSPIHF.

This clonotype occurred many times. The V call is TRBV3-1, the J call TRBJ2-7; D uncertain. Trimming stripped 2 bases from V and 2 bases from J, with 10 bases between. CDR3 length equals 14 residues. Germline loops: CDR1 LGHDT, CDR2 YNNKEL (reference sequence). CDR3 amino acids: CASSQIPGPYEQYF. CDR3 DNA sequence: TGTGCCAGCAGCCAAATCCCAGGTCCCTACGAGCAGTACTTC.